These 13 T cell receptor beta chains share one sample of origin, sequenced in a study of shared clonotypes between healthy human individuals. Naive CD8 populations comprised CD45RO-negative cells positively selected for CCR7, excluding terminally differentiated effector memory CD45RA+ cells. Repertoires were generated with immunoSEQ multiplex PCR, while TCRdb's copy carries only in-frame clones and drops some. Of around 550,000 clones in the sample, about 95% were seen once. The sample taken for sequencing was naive CD8+ T cells sorted from blood. These TCRs come from a woman in her 30s in good health.

The rearrangement uses TRBV5-8 and TRBJ1-1; TRBD1 matches 9 bases. V lost 8 bases, J lost 0 bases, and 5 bases stayed unmatched. The CDR3 contains 14 residues. The germline V gene has CDR1 SGHTS and CDR2 YDEGEE. CDR3 region: CARRDRELNTEAFF. The CDR3 bases are TGTGCCAGGCGGGACAGGGAATTGAACACTGAAGCTTTCTTT.

V gene TRBV6-4 combines with J gene TRBJ1-6; perhaps TRBD1 as D (6 bases). Deletions cut 2 bases from V and 13 bases from J, with 18 bases between. Germline-derived CDR1 and CDR2 are MRHNA and SNTAGT. This CDR3 is 15 amino acids long. This CDR3 reads CASSDQGQGLSPLHF. In nucleotides, the CDR3 is TGTGCCAGCAGTGACCAGGGACAAGGGCTCTCGCCCCTCCACTTT.

This clone came up once. The chain has TRBV19 and TRBJ2-7; the D call may be TRBD1 or TRBD2 (5 bases each). The CDR3 runs 15 residues. Looked up from germline, CDR1 is LNHDA and CDR2 is SQIVND (reference sequence). V lost 4 bases and J lost 5, with 18 bases in between. CDR3 in DNA: TGTGCCAGTAGTAATCCGTCCAGGGCGGAGGACGAGCAGTACTTC. It codes for CASSNPSRAEDEQYF.

This clone was observed a single time. The chain is built from TRBV28 and TRBJ2-7; D not certain. V was clipped by 8 bases and J by 0 bases, with 11 bases between them. The V gene's germline CDR1 is MDHEN and CDR2 SYDVKM. The CDR3 loop spans 13 amino acids. The CDR3 DNA reads TGTGCCAGCGGTGGACGGAACTCCTACGAGCAGTACTTC. Its protein is CASGGRNSYEQYF. Using reference TRBV28 and TRBJ2-7 for the parts outside the CDR3, the full variable domain is DVKVTQSSRYLVKRTGEKVFLECVQDMDHENMFWYRQDPGLGLRLIYFSYDVKMKEKGDIPEGYSVSREKKERFSLILESASTNQTSMYLCASGGRNSYEQYFGPGTRLTVT.

This clone appeared once. The chain is built from TRBV25-1 and TRBJ2-3; no firm D call. The germline V and J ends were trimmed by 4 bases and 0 bases, with 5 bases remaining between them. The CDR3 sequence is 13 residues long. Germline CDR1 MGHDK, CDR2 SYGVNS. Written as DNA, the CDR3 is TGTGCCAGCAGTGCAGACAGCACAGATACGCAGTATTTT. Translation: CASSADSTDTQYF.

The rearrangement joins TRBV28 to TRBJ1-5, with 7 bases aligning to TRBD1. CDR1 is MDHEN, CDR2 SYDVKM, per germline. The ends lost 2 bases at V and 3 bases at J; junction bases unmatched: 7. The CDR3 is 16 amino acids. The DNA for the CDR3 is TGTGCCAGCAGTTTAGGGACAGCCCTTTTCAATCAGCCCCAGCATTTT. Translating gives CASSLGTALFNQPQHF.

The chain uses TRBV7-2 and TRBJ2-1; 8 bases are a match to TRBD1. The CDR3 spans 14 residues. Germline CDR1 is SGHTA and CDR2 is FQGNSA. The J segment lost 7 bases and the V segment lost 2 bases, leaving 4 bases of the junction unmatched. For the CDR3, the DNA is TGTGCCAGCAGCTTACTTTGGACAGGGAATGAGCAGTTCTTC. Translated, it gives CASSLLWTGNEQFF. The whole variable domain, filled in from reference TRBV7-2 and TRBJ2-1, reads GAGVSQSPSNKVTEKGKDVELRCDPISGHTALYWYRQSLGQGLEFLIYFQGNSAPDKSGLPSDRFSAERTGGSVSTLTIQRTQQEDSAVYLCASSLLWTGNEQFFGPGTRLTVL.

This chain connects TRBV7-6 to TRBJ2-7; the match to TRBD2 covers 10 bases. Germline-derived CDR1 and CDR2 are SGHVS and FNYEAQ. CDR3 size: 15 residues. V trimming: 2 bases; J trimming: 2 bases; junction bases outside the gene matches: 3. The chain's CDR3 is CASSLSSGSTYEQYF. In nucleotides, the CDR3 is TGTGCCAGCAGCTTATCTAGCGGGAGTACCTACGAGCAGTACTTC. The full variable domain, completed using reference TRBV7-6 and TRBJ2-7, is GAGVSQSPRYKVTKRGQDVALRCDPISGHVSLYWYRQALGQGPEFLTYFNYEAQQDKSGLPNDRFSAERPEGSISTLTIQRTEQRDSAMYRCASSLSSGSTYEQYFGPGTRLTVT.

The chain combines TRBV7-9 with TRBJ2-1; TRBD1 agrees at 10 bases. The CDR3 covers 18 residues. The V and J ends lost 3 bases and 7 bases, in that order; junction bases with no gene match: 15. Germline-derived CDR1 and CDR2 are SEHNR and FQNEAQ (reference sequence). The CDR3 is CASSFLSPPGQGRNEQFF. The CDR3, as DNA: TGTGCCAGCAGCTTTTTGTCGCCACCGGGACAGGGGAGGAATGAGCAGTTCTTC.

This clone was seen a few times. This rearrangement joins TRBV14 to TRBJ1-1; D unresolved. There are 11 residues in the CDR3. V lost 2 bases to trimming and J lost 6 bases, with 4 bases between them. Germline lookup yields CDR1 SGHDN and CDR2 FVKESK. CDR3 sequence reads: CASSQSAEAFF. CDR3 nucleotide sequence: TGTGCCAGCAGCCAAAGCGCTGAAGCTTTCTTT.

The chain joins TRBV27 to TRBJ2-7; D is unresolved. V was clipped by 2 bases and J by 2 bases, with 7 bases between them. Germline lookup yields CDR1 MNHEY and CDR2 SMNVEV (reference sequence). The CDR3 contains 13 residues. The CDR3 sequence: CASSLSLAYEQYF. CDR3 nucleotide sequence: TGTGCCAGCAGTTTAAGTCTTGCCTACGAGCAGTACTTC.

V is TRBV19 and J is TRBJ2-1; 7 bases line up with TRBD1. CDR3 size: 13 residues. Trimming took 4 bases from V and 6 from J; bases not matched to a gene: 3. The germline V gene encodes CDR1 LNHDA and CDR2 SQIVND (reference sequence). The CDR3 loop reads CASSTDRVNEQFF. The CDR3 nucleotides are TGTGCCAGTAGTACCGACAGGGTCAATGAGCAGTTCTTC.

The chain links TRBV28 to TRBJ2-4; D might be TRBD1 (5 bases). Germline assignment: CDR1 MDHEN and CDR2 SYDVKM. CDR3 length: 15 residues. V lost 5 bases to trimming and J lost 4 bases, with 15 bases between them. CDR3 DNA sequence: TGTGCCAGCAGTCCGGTCGCAGGGCCGAAAAACATTCAGTACTTC. Translation: CASSPVAGPKNIQYF.